The present T cell receptor beta chain was sequenced within a study of T cells in Graves' hyperthyroidism and ophthalmopathy. If no ophthalmopathy progression occurred within 18 months, Graves' hyperthyroidism was stable. Patients were aged 18 to 65, had disease duration under 2 months, and had newly diagnosed hyperthyroidism. Patients were excluded for uncontrolled infection, other autoimmune disease, pregnancy or lactation. Based on clinical symptoms, serum thyroxine and TRAb, thyroid ultrasound and orbital computed tomography, diagnoses were reached. With 7 bases clipped from V and 4 bases from J, the junction kept 8 bases outside the gene matches. The CDR3 loop spans 17 amino acids. Per the germline V gene, CDR1 is LNHDA and CDR2 is SQIVND (reference sequence). Amplification yielded TCR beta CDR3 regions, with RNA transcripts as the source. The primer set for the first-round RT-PCR of the TCR CDR3 was HTBI. MiXCR, applied by TCRdb to the multiplex PCR reads, yields one record per CDR3 protein. The data show 45,000 or so distinct CDR3 sequences, about 52% seen once.

In its sample, this clonotype was seen many times. The sequence was obtained from a woman aged 45-60 years with Graves' hyperthyroidism. This chain connects TRBV19 to TRBJ2-2, with 14 bases lining up with TRBD2. Input material: peripheral blood or thyroid tissue (not recorded which). Written as DNA, the CDR3 is TGTGCCAGTACTGGACTAGCGGGAGGCCGGGGCACCGGGGAGCTGTTTTTT. This gives the protein CASTGLAGGRGTGELFF. The entire variable domain, with the rest obtained from reference TRBV19 and TRBJ2-2, is as follows: DGGITQSPKYLFRKEGQNVTLSCEQNLNHDAMYWYRQDPGQGLRLIYYSQIVNDFQKGDIAEGYSVSREKKESFPLTVTSAQKNPTAFYLCASTGLAGGRGTGELFFGEGSRLTVL.